The text below deals with one TCR beta chain. These data come from a study of blood T cell repertoires in COVID-19. Across the study: From the United States, Italy and Spain came samples of acute and convalescent COVID-19. In each case, the material was cDNA or gDNA derived from T cells, B-cell-depleted T cells, or PBMCs.

In the original workflow: Nucleated cell counts were estimated from reference gene primer amplification. Assay: immunoSEQ multiplex PCR; the TCRdb copy retains only in-frame clones and omits some. V and J calls and clone size are given by that table; D and trimming were obtained from the DNA. The sample has approximately 260,000 clones, 70% to 90% seen once. This receptor was identified in a young man with active or convalescent COVID-19. Source material: peripheral blood.

The CDR3 region has the DNA TGTGCCAGCAGCTTGCGCAGGGGGGATTCACCCCTCCACTTT. The encoded protein is CASSLRRGDSPLHF. The chain combines TRBV7-2 with TRBJ1-6, with 7 bases identical to TRBD1. Germline-derived CDR1 and CDR2 are SGHTA and FQGNSA. This CDR3 spans 14 amino acids. The J segment lost 8 bases and the V segment lost 3 bases, leaving 4 bases of the junction unmatched. The full variable domain, completed using reference TRBV7-2 and TRBJ1-6, is GAGVSQSPSNKVTEKGKDVELRCDPISGHTALYWYRQSLGQGLEFLIYFQGNSAPDKSGLPSDRFSAERTGGSVSTLTIQRTQQEDSAVYLCASSLRRGDSPLHFGNGTRLTVT.